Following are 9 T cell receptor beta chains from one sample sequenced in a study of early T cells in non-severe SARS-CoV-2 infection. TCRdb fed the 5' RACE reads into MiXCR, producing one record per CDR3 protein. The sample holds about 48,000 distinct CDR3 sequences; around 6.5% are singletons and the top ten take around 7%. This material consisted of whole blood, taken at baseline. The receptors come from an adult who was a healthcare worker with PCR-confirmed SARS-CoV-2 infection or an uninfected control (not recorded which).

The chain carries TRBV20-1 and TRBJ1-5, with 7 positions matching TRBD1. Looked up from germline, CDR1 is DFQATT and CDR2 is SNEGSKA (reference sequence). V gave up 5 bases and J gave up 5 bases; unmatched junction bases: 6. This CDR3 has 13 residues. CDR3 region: CSAPRDSHQPQHF. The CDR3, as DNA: TGCAGTGCTCCCCGGGACAGCCATCAGCCCCAGCATTTT.

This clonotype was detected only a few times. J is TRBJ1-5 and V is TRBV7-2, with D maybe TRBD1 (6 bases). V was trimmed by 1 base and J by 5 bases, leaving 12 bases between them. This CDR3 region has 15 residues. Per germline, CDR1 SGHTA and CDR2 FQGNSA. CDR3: CASSLVGSGDQPQHF. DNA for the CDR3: TGTGCCAGCAGCTTAGTAGGGTCAGGGGATCAGCCCCAGCATTTT.

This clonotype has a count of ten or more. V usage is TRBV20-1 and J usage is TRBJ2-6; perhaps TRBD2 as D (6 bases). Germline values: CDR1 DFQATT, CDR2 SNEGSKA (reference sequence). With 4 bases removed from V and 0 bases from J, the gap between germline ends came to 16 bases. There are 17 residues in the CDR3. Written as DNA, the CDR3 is TGCAGTGCTACTGGACAAGGGAGGTTCTCTGGGGCCAACGTCCTGACTTTC. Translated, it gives CSATGQGRFSGANVLTF.

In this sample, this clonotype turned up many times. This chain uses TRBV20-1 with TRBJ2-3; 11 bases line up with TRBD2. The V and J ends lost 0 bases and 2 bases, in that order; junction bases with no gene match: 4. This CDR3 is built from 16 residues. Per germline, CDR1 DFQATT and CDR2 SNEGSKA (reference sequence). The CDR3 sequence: CSARDPTSGDTDTQYF. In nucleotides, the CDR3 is TGCAGTGCTAGAGACCCGACTAGCGGGGACACAGATACGCAGTATTTT.

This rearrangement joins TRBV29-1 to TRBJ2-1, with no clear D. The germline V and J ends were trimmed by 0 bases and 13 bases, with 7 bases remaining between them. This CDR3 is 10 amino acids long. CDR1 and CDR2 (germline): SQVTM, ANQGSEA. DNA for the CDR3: TGCAGCGTTGAAGATCTGACTCAGTTCTTC. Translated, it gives CSVEDLTQFF.

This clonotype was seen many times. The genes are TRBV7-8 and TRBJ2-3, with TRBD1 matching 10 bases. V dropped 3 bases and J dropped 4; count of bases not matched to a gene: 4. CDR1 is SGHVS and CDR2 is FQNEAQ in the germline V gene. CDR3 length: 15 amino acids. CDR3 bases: TGTGCCAGCAGCTTGGGACAGGGGTATTCAGATACGCAGTATTTT. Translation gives CASSLGQGYSDTQYF.

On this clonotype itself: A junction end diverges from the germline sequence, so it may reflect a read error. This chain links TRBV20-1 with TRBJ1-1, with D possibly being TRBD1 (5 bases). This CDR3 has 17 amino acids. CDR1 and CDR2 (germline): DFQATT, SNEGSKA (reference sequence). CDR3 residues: CSAREEGALGSNTEAFF. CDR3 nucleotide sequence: TGCAGTGCCAGAGAGGAAGGGGCTCTTGGCTCGAACACTGAAGCTTTCTTT.

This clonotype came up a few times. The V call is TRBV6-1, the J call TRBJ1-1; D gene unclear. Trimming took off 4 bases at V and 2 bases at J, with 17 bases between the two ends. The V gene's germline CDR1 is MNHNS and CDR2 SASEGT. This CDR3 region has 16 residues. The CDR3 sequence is CASSGTVEVINTEAFF. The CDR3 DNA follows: TGTGCCAGCAGTGGGACGGTGGAAGTTATAAACACTGAAGCTTTCTTT.

The CDR3 protein is CASSHPGDTEAFF. CDR3 nucleotides: TGTGCCAGCAGTCATCCAGGAGACACTGAAGCTTTCTTT. J is TRBJ1-1 and V is TRBV11-2; D unresolved. Between the trimmed V and J ends, which lost 6 bases and 3 bases, there was a span of 11 bases. This CDR3 contains 13 residues. Per the germline V gene, CDR1 is SGHAT and CDR2 is FQNNGV.